The 3 T cell receptor beta chains listed next were all sequenced from one sample in a study of glioma-infiltrating T cells. Using RNA template, CDR3s of TCR alpha and beta were amplified with iRepertoire arm-PCR. One entry per CDR3 protein results from TCRdb running MiXCR on the multiplex PCR reads. The table includes around 350,000 distinct CDR3 sequences, 35% to 45% detected once. Source material: glioma tissue, nonneoplastic brain tissue, or PBMCs (not recorded which). The receptors derive from a human donor with low-grade glioma or glioblastoma, undergoing nonglioma brain surgery, or in good health (not recorded which).

Regarding this clonotype: One end of the junction is discordant with germline, which a read error may explain. This sequence joins TRBV24-1 and TRBJ1-2; 7 nucleotides line up with TRBD1. The CDR3 spans 12 residues. CDR1 is KGHDR and CDR2 is SFDVKD in the germline V gene. The CDR3 coding sequence is TGTGCCACCAGTAATTTGGACAGGGGCTACACCTTC. This translates into CATSNLDRGYTF.

Details on this clonotype: This may stem from a read error, because a much larger clone lies one nucleotide away. The chain has TRBV6-2 or TRBV6-3 and TRBJ2-2; 7 bases are a match to TRBD2. Germline lookup yields CDR1 MNHEY and CDR2 SVGEGT. This CDR3 is 15 amino acids long. CDR3 sequence reads: CACSYAGVNTGELFF. CDR3 nucleotides: TGTGCCTGCAGTTATGCGGGAGTAAACACCGGGGAGCTGTTTTTT.

This clonotype was counted many times. V gene TRBV20-1 combines with J gene TRBJ2-7; D remains ambiguous. Between the trimmed V and J ends, which lost 1 base and 6 bases, there was a span of 10 bases. This CDR3 spans 12 amino acids. The germline CDR1 and CDR2 sequences are DFQATT and SNEGSKA (reference sequence). The CDR3 DNA sequence: TGCAGTGCTAGAGGTACCCCCTCCGAGCAGTACTTC. Amino acid sequence: CSARGTPSEQYF.